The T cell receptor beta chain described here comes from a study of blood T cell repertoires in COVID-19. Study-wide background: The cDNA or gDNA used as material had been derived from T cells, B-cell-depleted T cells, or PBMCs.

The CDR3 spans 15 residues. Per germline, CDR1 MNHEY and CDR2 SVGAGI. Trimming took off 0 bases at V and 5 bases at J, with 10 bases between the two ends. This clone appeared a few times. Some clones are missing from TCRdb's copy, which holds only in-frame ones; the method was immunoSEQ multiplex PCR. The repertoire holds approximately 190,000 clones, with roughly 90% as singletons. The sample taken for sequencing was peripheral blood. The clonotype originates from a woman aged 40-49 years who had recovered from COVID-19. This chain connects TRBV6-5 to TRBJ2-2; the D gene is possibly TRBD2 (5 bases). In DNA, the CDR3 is TGTGCCAGCAGTTACTCTTCACCGGGGACCGGGGAGCTGTTTTTT. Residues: CASSYSSPGTGELFF.